This record covers a single T cell receptor (beta chain). The read ends 3 residues early relative to the CDR3; the germline J gene fills the gap. Germline assignment: CDR1 SGHRS and CDR2 YFSETQ. CDR3 size: 14 residues. Trimming took 3 bases from V and 7 from J, leaving 16 bases between them. Repertoires were generated with immunoSEQ multiplex PCR, while TCRdb's copy carries only in-frame clones and drops some. This table lists 40,000 to 60,000 clones. This sample was taken from a study of T cells in women clearing cervical HPV infection. Whole-study context: Only a few women had HLA typing results available.

The sequencing input was blood buffy coat. V usage is TRBV5-1 and J usage is TRBJ1-2, with D tentatively TRBD1 (6 bases). The sequence was obtained from a woman aged 18 to 75 with a cervical HPV16 infection that either progressed to CIN3+ or cleared (not recorded which). CDR3 DNA, as far as it was read: TGCGCCAGCAGCTCCGGGACACTCCAGGTTGGC. Translating it yields CASSSGTLQVG. The CDR3 as a whole reads CASSSGTLQVGYTF.